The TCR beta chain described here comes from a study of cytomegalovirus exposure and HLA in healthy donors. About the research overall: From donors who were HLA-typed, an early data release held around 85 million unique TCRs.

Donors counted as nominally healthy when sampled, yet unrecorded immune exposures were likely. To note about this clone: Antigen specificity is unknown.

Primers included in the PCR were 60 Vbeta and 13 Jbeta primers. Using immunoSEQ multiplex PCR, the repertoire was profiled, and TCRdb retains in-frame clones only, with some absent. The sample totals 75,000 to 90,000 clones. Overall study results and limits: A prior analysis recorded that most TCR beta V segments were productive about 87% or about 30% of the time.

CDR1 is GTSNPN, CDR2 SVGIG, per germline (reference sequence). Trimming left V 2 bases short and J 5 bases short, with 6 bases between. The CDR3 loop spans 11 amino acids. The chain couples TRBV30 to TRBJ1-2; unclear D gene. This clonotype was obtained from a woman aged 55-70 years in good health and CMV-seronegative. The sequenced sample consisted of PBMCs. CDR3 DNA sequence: TGTGCCTGGAGTAATATGTATGGCTACACCTTC. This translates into CAWSNMYGYTF.